What follows describes a single T cell receptor (beta chain). Authors' analysis steps: Amplification with reference gene primers provided the estimates of nucleated cell counts. The data were produced by immunoSEQ multiplex PCR, yet TCRdb's version contains in-frame clones alone and is incomplete. V and J calls and clone size are given by that table; D and trimming were obtained from the DNA. The sample yields about 200,000 clones, 65% to 85% seen once. The record originates from a study of blood T cell repertoires in COVID-19. Germline CDR1 and CDR2: SGHNT and YYREEE (reference sequence). Trimming removed 4 bases from V and 4 bases from J; junction bases left unmatched: 5. The CDR3 has 14 amino acids.

The gene calls are TRBV5-4 and TRBJ1-3, with 7 positions matching TRBD1. The sequenced sample was PBMCs or T cells enriched from blood (not recorded which). The clonotype originates from a man in his forties who had recovered from COVID-19. The CDR3 sequence is CASSGTGVGNTIYF. CDR3 DNA sequence: TGTGCCAGCAGCGGAACAGGGGTCGGAAACACCATATATTTT.